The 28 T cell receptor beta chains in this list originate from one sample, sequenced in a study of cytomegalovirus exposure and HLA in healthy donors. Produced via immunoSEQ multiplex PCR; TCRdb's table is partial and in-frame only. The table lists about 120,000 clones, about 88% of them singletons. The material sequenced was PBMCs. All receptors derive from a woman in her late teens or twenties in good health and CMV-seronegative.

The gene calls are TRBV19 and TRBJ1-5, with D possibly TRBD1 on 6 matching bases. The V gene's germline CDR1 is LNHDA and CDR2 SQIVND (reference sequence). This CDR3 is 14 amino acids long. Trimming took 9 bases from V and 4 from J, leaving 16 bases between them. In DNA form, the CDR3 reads TGTGCCAGCGAACCGGGACATTCTAATCAGCCCCAGCATTTT. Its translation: CASEPGHSNQPQHF.

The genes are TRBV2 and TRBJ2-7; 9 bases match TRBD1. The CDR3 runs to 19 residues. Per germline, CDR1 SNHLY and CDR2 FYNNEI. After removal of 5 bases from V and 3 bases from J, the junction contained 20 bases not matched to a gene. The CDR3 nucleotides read TGTGCCAGCAGTTCTACCATACCTACAGGGGGCTGGGACTACTACGAGCAGTACTTC. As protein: CASSSTIPTGGWDYYEQYF.

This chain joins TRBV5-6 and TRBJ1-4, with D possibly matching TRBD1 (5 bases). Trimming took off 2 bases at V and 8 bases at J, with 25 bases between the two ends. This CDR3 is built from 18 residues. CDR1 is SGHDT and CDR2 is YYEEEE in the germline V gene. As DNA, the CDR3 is TGTGCCAGCAGCTTCACCGACCTAAAACTAACAGGAGGGGAAAAACTGTTTTTT. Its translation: CASSFTDLKLTGGEKLFF. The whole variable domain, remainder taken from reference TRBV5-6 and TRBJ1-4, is DAGVTQSPTHLIKTRGQQVTLRCSPKSGHDTVSWYQQALGQGPQFIFQYYEEEERQRGNFPDRFSGHQFPNYSSELNVNALLLGDSALYLCASSFTDLKLTGGEKLFFGSGTQLSVL.

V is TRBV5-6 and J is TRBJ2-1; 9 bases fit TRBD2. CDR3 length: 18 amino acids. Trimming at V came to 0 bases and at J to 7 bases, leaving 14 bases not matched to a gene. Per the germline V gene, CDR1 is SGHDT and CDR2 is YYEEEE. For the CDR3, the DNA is TGTGCCAGCAGCTTGGCCTACCATAGGACTAGCGCGAGGAATGAGCAGTTCTTC. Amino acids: CASSLAYHRTSARNEQFF.

The CDR3 DNA sequence: TGTGCCAGCAGTTTTTCAGGGGATAGCTCTGGAAACACCATATATTTT. This gives the protein CASSFSGDSSGNTIYF. V gene TRBV6-5 combines with J gene TRBJ1-3; tentative D call: TRBD1 (6 bases). This CDR3 contains 16 residues. Trimming pared 4 bases from V and 0 bases from J, leaving 13 bases between. Per the germline V gene, CDR1 is MNHEY and CDR2 is SVGAGI.

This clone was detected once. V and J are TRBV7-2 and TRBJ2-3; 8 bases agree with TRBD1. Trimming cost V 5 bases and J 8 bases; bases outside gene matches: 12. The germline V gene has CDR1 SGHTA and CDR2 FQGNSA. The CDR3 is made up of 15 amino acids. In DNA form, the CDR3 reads TGTGCCAGCAGCCCAGAAGGACAGGGATGGGTTACGCAGTATTTT. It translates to CASSPEGQGWVTQYF.

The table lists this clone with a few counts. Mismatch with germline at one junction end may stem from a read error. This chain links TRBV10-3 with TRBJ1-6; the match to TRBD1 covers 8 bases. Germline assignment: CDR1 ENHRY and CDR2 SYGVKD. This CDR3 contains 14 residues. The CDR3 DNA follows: TGTGCCATCAGTGCGACGACAGGGGATTCGCCCCTCCACTTT. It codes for CAISATTGDSPLHF.

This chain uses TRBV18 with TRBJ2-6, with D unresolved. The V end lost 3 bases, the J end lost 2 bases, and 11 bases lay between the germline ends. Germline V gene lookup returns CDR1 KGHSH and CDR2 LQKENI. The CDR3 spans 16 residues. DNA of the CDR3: TGTGCCAGCTCACCTGGGCATCTCGCTGGGGCCAACGTCCTGACTTTC. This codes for CASSPGHLAGANVLTF.

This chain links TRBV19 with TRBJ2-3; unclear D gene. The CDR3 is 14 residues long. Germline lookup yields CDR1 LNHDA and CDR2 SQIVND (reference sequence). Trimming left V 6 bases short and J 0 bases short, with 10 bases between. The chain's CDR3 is CASSAQKSTDTQYF. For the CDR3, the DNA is TGTGCCAGTAGCGCACAGAAAAGCACAGATACGCAGTATTTT.

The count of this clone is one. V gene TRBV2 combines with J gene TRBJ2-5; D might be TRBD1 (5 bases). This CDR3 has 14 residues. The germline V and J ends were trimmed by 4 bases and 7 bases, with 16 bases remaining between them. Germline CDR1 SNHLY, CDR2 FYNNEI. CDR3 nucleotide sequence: TGTGCCAGCAGTGGACAGATTTCAAGAGGGACCCAGTACTTC. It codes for CASSGQISRGTQYF.

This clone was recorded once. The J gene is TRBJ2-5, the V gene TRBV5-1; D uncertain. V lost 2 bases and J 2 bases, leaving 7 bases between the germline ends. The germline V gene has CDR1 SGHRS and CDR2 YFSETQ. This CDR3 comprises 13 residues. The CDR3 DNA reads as TGCGCCAGCAGCTTTAGCTTGCAAGAGACCCAGTACTTC. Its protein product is CASSFSLQETQYF.

CDR3 region: CASSTRTSGGDTQYF. CDR3 sequence (DNA): TGCGCCAGCAGCACCCGGACTAGCGGGGGGGATACGCAGTATTTT. The rearrangement joins TRBV5-1 to TRBJ2-3; 14 nucleotides line up with TRBD2. CDR3 size: 15 residues. Germline trimming cut 4 bases from V and 6 bases from J; bases unmatched to any gene: 4. The V gene's germline CDR1 is SGHRS and CDR2 YFSETQ. The full variable domain, rest sourced from reference TRBV5-1 and TRBJ2-3, is KAGVTQTPRYLIKTRGQQVTLSCSPISGHRSVSWYQQTPGQGLQFLFEYFSETQRNKGNFPGRFSGRQFSNSRSEMNVSTLELGDSALYLCASSTRTSGGDTQYFGPGTRLTVL.

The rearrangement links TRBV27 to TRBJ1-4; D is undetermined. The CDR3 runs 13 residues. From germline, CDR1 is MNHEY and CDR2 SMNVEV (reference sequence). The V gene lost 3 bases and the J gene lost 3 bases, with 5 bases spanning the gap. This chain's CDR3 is CASSFRPNEKLFF. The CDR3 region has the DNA TGTGCCAGCAGTTTCAGGCCTAATGAAAAACTGTTTTTT.

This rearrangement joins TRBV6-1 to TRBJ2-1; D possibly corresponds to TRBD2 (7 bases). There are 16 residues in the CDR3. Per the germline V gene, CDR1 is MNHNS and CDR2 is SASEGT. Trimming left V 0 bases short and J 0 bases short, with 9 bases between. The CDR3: CASSEAGGPSYNEQFF. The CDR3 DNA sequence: TGTGCCAGCAGTGAAGCCGGGGGGCCCTCCTACAATGAGCAGTTCTTC.

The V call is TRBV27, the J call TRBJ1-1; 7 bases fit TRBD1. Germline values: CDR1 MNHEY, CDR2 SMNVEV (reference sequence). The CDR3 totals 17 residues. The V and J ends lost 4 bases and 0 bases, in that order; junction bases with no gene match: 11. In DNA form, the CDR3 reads TGTGCCAGCAGTTCAGGAAACCTGGGGACAGTGAACACTGAAGCTTTCTTT. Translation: CASSSGNLGTVNTEAFF.

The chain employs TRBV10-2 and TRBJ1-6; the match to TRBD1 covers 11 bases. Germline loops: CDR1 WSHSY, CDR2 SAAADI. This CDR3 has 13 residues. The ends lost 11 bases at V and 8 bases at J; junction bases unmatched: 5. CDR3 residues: CAGGQGAYSPLHF. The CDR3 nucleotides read TGCGCCGGCGGACAGGGGGCCTATTCACCCCTCCACTTT.

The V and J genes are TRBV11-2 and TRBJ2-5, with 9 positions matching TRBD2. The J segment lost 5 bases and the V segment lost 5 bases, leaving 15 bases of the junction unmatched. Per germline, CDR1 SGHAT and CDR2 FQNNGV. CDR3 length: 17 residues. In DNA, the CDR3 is TGTGCCAGCAGCGACCGCGGGCTAGCGGGGTCTGTTGAGACCCAGTACTTC. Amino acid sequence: CASSDRGLAGSVETQYF. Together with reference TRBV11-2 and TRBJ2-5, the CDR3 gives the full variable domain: EAGVAQSPRYKIIEKRQSVAFWCNPISGHATLYWYQQILGQGPKLLIQFQNNGVVDDSQLPKDRFSAERLKGVDSTLKIQPAKLEDSAVYLCASSDRGLAGSVETQYFGPGTRLLVL.

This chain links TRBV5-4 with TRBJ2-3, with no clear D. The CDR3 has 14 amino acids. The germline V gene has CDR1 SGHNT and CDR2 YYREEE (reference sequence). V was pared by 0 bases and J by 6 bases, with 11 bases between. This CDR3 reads CASSLGGSADTQYF. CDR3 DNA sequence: TGTGCCAGCAGCTTGGGAGGCTCAGCCGATACGCAGTATTTT.

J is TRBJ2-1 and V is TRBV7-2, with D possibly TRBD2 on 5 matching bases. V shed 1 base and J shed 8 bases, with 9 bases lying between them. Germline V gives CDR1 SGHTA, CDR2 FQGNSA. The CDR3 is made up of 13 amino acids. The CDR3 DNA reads TGTGCCAGCAGCTTAGGCCCGAGGGATGAGCAGTTCTTC. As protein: CASSLGPRDEQFF.

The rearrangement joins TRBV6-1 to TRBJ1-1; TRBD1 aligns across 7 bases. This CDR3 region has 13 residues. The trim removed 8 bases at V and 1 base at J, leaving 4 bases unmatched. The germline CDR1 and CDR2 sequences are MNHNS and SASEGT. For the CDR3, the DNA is TGTGCCAGCGGGGGACAGCAGAACACTGAAGCTTTCTTT. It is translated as CASGGQQNTEAFF.

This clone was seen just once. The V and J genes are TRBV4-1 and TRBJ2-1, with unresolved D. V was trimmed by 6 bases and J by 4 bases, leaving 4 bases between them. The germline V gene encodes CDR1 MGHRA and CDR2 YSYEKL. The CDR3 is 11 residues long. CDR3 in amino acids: CASSLYNEQFF. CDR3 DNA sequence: TGCGCCAGCAGTTTATACAATGAGCAGTTCTTC.

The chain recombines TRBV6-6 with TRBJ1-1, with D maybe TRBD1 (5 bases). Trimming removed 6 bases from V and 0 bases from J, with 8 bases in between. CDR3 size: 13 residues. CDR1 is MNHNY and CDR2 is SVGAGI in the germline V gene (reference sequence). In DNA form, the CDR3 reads TGTGCCAGCAGAACAGGACTGAACACTGAAGCTTTCTTT. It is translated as CASRTGLNTEAFF.

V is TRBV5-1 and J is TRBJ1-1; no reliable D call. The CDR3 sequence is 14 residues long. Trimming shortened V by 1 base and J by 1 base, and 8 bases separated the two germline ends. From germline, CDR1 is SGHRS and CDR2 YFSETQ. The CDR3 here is CASSLFVENTEAFF. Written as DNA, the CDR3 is TGCGCCAGCAGCTTGTTCGTAGAGAACACTGAAGCTTTCTTT.

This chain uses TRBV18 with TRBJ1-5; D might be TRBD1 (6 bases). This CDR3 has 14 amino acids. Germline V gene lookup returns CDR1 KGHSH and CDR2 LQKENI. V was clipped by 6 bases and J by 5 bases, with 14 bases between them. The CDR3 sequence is CASSHDRMDQPQHF. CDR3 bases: TGTGCCAGCTCTCACGACAGGATGGATCAGCCCCAGCATTTT.

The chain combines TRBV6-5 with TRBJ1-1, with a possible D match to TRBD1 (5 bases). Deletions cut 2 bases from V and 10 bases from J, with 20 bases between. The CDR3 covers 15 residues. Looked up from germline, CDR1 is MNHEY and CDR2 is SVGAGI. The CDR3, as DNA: TGTGCCAGCAGTTACCACACCGGCGGAGGGGCGACAGCTTTCTTT. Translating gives CASSYHTGGGATAFF.

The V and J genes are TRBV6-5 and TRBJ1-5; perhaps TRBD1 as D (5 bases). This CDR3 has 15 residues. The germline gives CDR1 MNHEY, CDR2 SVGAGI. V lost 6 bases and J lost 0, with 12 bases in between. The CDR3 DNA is TGTGCCAGCAGCACAGGACCGCATAGCAATCAGCCCCAGCATTTT. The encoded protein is CASSTGPHSNQPQHF.

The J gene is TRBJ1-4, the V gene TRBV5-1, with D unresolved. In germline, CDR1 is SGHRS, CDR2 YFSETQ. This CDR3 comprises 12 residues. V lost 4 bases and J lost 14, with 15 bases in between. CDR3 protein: CASSHGENRLFF. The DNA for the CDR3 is TGCGCCAGCAGCCATGGAGAAAATAGGCTGTTTTTT.

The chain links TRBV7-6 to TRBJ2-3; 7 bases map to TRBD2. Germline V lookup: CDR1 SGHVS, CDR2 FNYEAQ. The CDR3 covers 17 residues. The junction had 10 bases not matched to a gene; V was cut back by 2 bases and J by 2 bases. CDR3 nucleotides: TGTGCCAGCAGCTTACTGAGGGGACTAATCTTCACAGATACGCAGTATTTT. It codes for CASSLLRGLIFTDTQYF.